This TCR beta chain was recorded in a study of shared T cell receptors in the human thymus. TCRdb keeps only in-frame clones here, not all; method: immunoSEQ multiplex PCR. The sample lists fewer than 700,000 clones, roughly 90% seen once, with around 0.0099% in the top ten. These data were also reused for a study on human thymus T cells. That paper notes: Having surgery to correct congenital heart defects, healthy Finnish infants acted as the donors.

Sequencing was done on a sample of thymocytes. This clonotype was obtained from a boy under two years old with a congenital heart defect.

DNA of the CDR3: TGTGCCAGCAGCTTCCTCGCCAGGGCGGGGGCCAACGTCCTGACTTTC. It codes for CASSFLARAGANVLTF. This sequence joins TRBV7-9 and TRBJ2-6; weak D call: TRBD1 (5 bases). This CDR3 is built from 16 residues. Looked up from germline, CDR1 is SEHNR and CDR2 is FQNEAQ (reference sequence). V was shortened by 3 bases and J by 4 bases, with 13 bases between the two germline ends.